Following are 18 T cell receptor beta chains from one sample sequenced in a study of T cell responses to AZD1222 COVID-19 vaccine (dated by TCRdb to 2020 to 2023). The receptor library was made with the immunoSEQ multiplex PCR assay. The table comes from immuneACCESS by way of TCRdb, which keeps in-frame sequences with V and J called. Part of the clones is missing from these tables; in studies checked, under half for an unresolved V gene and the rest for unknown reasons. In all, the sample holds over 130,000 clones, and 89% of those were seen once. The ten largest clonotypes hold 4.7% of the sample. The time point label on this specimen signifies: baseline before first vaccination. The source was peripheral blood, collected on day 0 of AZD1222 vaccination. Source of these receptors: an adult in good health.

This chain links TRBV2 with TRBJ1-5, with D unclear. The CDR3 has 15 amino acids. V was cut by 8 bases and J by 0 bases, with 14 bases left in between. Germline CDR1 reads SNHLY; CDR2 reads FYNNEI. CDR3 DNA: TGTGCCAGCCTCAAAGGAGATACTAGCAATCAGCCCCAGCATTTT. Translation gives CASLKGDTSNQPQHF.

The chain joins TRBV28 to TRBJ2-7; 8 bases fit TRBD2. Germline CDR1 and CDR2: MDHEN and SYDVKM. V gave up 9 bases and J gave up 5 bases; unmatched junction bases: 6. The CDR3 spans 12 residues. The CDR3 loop is CASRGGRHEQYF. CDR3 DNA: TGTGCCAGTCGGGGGGGCCGACACGAGCAGTACTTC.

This chain connects TRBV25-1 to TRBJ1-3; 7 nucleotides agree with TRBD1. V lost 6 bases, J lost 2 bases, and 10 bases stayed unmatched. From germline, CDR1 is MGHDK and CDR2 SYGVNS. The CDR3 extends over 16 amino acids. CDR3 in DNA: TGTGCCAGCAGGGGGATACAAGGGACAGCTGGAAACACCATATATTTT. This translates into CASRGIQGTAGNTIYF.

The chain links TRBV19 to TRBJ1-3; D might be TRBD1 (6 bases). The V and J ends lost 3 bases and 5 bases respectively, with 17 bases between them. Germline CDR1 LNHDA, CDR2 SQIVND (reference sequence). CDR3 size: 16 residues. As DNA, the CDR3 is TGTGCCAGTAGTATGCTCGGTGGGGGGCAAAGAAACACCATATATTTT. This encodes CASSMLGGGQRNTIYF.

The rearrangement links TRBV3-1 (or the pseudogene TRBV3-2) to TRBJ2-5, with TRBD2 matching 8 bases. Germline assignment: CDR1 LGHDT and CDR2 YNNKEL (reference sequence). This CDR3 spans 17 amino acids. The V and J ends lost 2 bases and 2 bases, in that order; junction bases with no gene match: 10. CDR3 region: CASSQSQGVAGQETQYF. The CDR3 nucleotides are TGTGCCAGCAGCCAATCACAAGGGGTAGCGGGGCAAGAGACCCAGTACTTC.

The chain couples TRBV19 to TRBJ2-5; 7 bases fit TRBD1. The germline V gene has CDR1 LNHDA and CDR2 SQIVND (reference sequence). The CDR3 length is 14 residues. The trim removed 4 bases at V and 4 bases at J, leaving 6 bases unmatched. CDR3 residues: CASSTRTGLETQYF. In nucleotides, the CDR3 is TGTGCCAGTAGTACCCGGACAGGCCTAGAGACCCAGTACTTC. Full variable domain (remainder filled in from reference TRBV19 and TRBJ2-5): DGGITQSPKYLFRKEGQNVTLSCEQNLNHDAMYWYRQDPGQGLRLIYYSQIVNDFQKGDIAEGYSVSREKKESFPLTVTSAQKNPTAFYLCASSTRTGLETQYFGPGTRLLVL.

The chain is built from TRBV27 and TRBJ1-5; D is possibly TRBD1 (6 bases). Trimming took off 4 bases at V and 2 bases at J, with 12 bases between the two ends. The CDR3 extends over 15 amino acids. The germline V gene has CDR1 MNHEY and CDR2 SMNVEV (reference sequence). CDR3 sequence (DNA): TGTGCCAGCAGTTCCCGGGCAGGGGGCAATCAGCCCCAGCATTTT. Translated, it gives CASSSRAGGNQPQHF.

This chain links TRBV19 with TRBJ2-7; 12 bases agree with TRBD2. The V and J ends lost 5 bases and 2 bases, in that order; junction bases with no gene match: 1. Germline CDR1 reads LNHDA; CDR2 reads SQIVND (reference sequence). This CDR3 region has 14 residues. The CDR3 protein is CASSPSGRAYEQYF. The CDR3 region has the DNA TGTGCCAGTAGTCCTAGCGGGAGGGCCTACGAGCAGTACTTC. Together with reference TRBV19 and TRBJ2-7, the CDR3 gives the full variable domain: DGGITQSPKYLFRKEGQNVTLSCEQNLNHDAMYWYRQDPGQGLRLIYYSQIVNDFQKGDIAEGYSVSREKKESFPLTVTSAQKNPTAFYLCASSPSGRAYEQYFGPGTRLTVT.

Only one count was recorded for this clone. J is TRBJ1-3 and V is TRBV19, with D possibly being TRBD1 (5 bases). Germline CDR1 reads LNHDA; CDR2 reads SQIVND (reference sequence). Trimming shortened V by 9 bases and J by 0 bases, and 15 bases separated the two germline ends. CDR3 length: 15 amino acids. The CDR3 reads CASNYDSRSGNTIYF. The CDR3 region has the DNA TGTGCCAGCAACTACGACAGCCGCTCTGGAAACACCATATATTTT.

This clone was seen a single time. The chain couples TRBV5-1 to TRBJ1-6; 9 bases line up with TRBD1. Germline CDR1 and CDR2: SGHRS and YFSETQ. J lost 4 bases, V lost 4 bases, and 12 bases had no gene match. The CDR3 sequence is 18 residues long. The CDR3 DNA follows: TGCGCCAGCAGCCCGGGACAGGGCGATGAGTTGTATAATTCACCCCTCCACTTT. Residues: CASSPGQGDELYNSPLHF.

A single count supports this clone. The V gene is TRBV3-1 (or the pseudogene TRBV3-2), the J gene TRBJ1-2; no definite D call. Between the trimmed V and J ends, which lost 7 bases and 4 bases, there was a span of 19 bases. The CDR3 has 15 amino acids. Germline V CDR1 and CDR2: LGHDT, YNNKEL (reference sequence). CDR3: CASTPRDGPTYGYTF. The DNA of the CDR3 is TGTGCCAGCACTCCTAGGGATGGCCCCACCTATGGCTACACCTTC.

This chain connects TRBV18 to TRBJ1-2; D is perhaps TRBD1 (5 bases). This CDR3 region has 17 residues. V lost 6 bases and J lost 13, with 33 bases in between. Per the germline V gene, CDR1 is KGHSH and CDR2 is LQKENI. The CDR3 coding sequence is TGTGCCAGCTCCCGATCACAGGTTGTCCTTCGGGAGGCTAATCCCACCTTC. As protein: CASSRSQVVLREANPTF.

V is TRBV6-5 and J is TRBJ1-1; possibly TRBD1 for D (6 bases). The V gene's germline CDR1 is MNHEY and CDR2 SVGAGI. This CDR3 has 13 amino acids. Deletions cut 6 bases from V and 1 base from J, with 9 bases between. The DNA for the CDR3 is TGTGCCAGCAGCAAAGGGGGGAACACTGAAGCTTTCTTT. Translation gives CASSKGGNTEAFF.

This clone was seen more than once but under ten times. The genes are TRBV2 and TRBJ1-6; D not resolved. The length of the CDR3 is 15 residues. The V end lost 7 bases, the J end lost 4 bases, and 14 bases lay between the germline ends. The germline CDR1 and CDR2 sequences are SNHLY and FYNNEI. CDR3 bases: TGTGCCAGCAAACCGCGAACGGAATATAATTCACCCCTCCACTTT. This codes for CASKPRTEYNSPLHF.

This chain links TRBV2 with TRBJ1-5; 7 nucleotides align to TRBD1. With V trimmed by 6 bases and J by 7 bases, 6 bases remained unmatched. This CDR3 contains 13 residues. The germline CDR1 and CDR2 sequences are SNHLY and FYNNEI. The CDR3 nucleotides are TGTGCCAGCAGGACAGGGAGTCAACAGCCCCAGCATTTT. Amino acids: CASRTGSQQPQHF.

Concerning this clone: Given a much more abundant clone one base away, this may be a read error. This specimen includes other DNA sequences encoding the same CDR3. V and J are TRBV7-8 and TRBJ1-2; 9 nucleotides agree with TRBD1. After removal of 0 bases from V and 1 base from J, the junction contained 0 bases not matched to a gene. Germline CDR1 reads SGHVS; CDR2 reads FQNEAQ. This CDR3 has 15 amino acids. The CDR3 nucleotides are TGTGCCAGCAGCTTAGCGGGACAGGGTAACTATGGCTACACCTTC. Translation gives CASSLAGQGNYGYTF.

The rearrangement uses TRBV5-1 and TRBJ2-5; TRBD2 matches 11 bases. Germline CDR1 reads SGHRS; CDR2 reads YFSETQ. Unmatched junction bases numbered 10, after V lost 2 bases and J lost 4 bases. The CDR3 is made up of 17 amino acids. The CDR3 here is CASSFVGLAGGGETQYF. In nucleotides, the CDR3 is TGCGCCAGCAGCTTCGTCGGGCTAGCGGGGGGTGGAGAGACCCAGTACTTC.

The chain recombines TRBV18 with TRBJ2-1; 9 bases agree with TRBD2. The CDR3 is 16 residues long. With V trimmed by 0 bases and J by 2 bases, 2 bases remained unmatched. Germline V gene sequence: CDR1 KGHSH, CDR2 LQKENI. The CDR3 loop reads CASSPPRGGPYNEQFF. In DNA form, the CDR3 reads TGTGCCAGCTCACCACCGCGGGGGGGCCCCTACAATGAGCAGTTCTTC.